One TCR beta chain is described in this entry. This sample was included in a study of blood T cell repertoires in COVID-19. Study information: T cells, B-cell-depleted T cells, or PBMCs provided the cDNA or gDNA that served as material.

Trimming took 1 base from V and 6 from J, leaving 10 bases between them. CDR1 LGHDT and CDR2 YNNKEL come from the germline V gene (reference sequence). The CDR3 is 15 residues long. The protocol was immunoSEQ multiplex PCR, while the TCRdb copy is restricted to in-frame clones and leaves out a portion. This sample has 110,000 or so clones; approximately 88% occur once, and the top ten carry approximately 8.1%. Sequenced: peripheral blood. V gene TRBV3-1 (or the pseudogene TRBV3-2) combines with J gene TRBJ1-6; D not certain. This clonotype originated in a woman aged 40 to 55 with acute or convalescent COVID-19. The CDR3 DNA follows: TGTGCCAGCAGCCAAGTGCCCGGACTTAATTCACCCCTCCACTTT. This sequence encodes CASSQVPGLNSPLHF.